This T cell receptor (beta chain) came from a study of neurological immune-mediated disorders. 5'RACE generated cDNA with 10-nucleotide random UMIs. Each CDR3 protein gets one entry after TCRdb re-called the 5' RACE reads with MiXCR. Of around 35,000 distinct CDR3 sequences listed, about 1.6% are singletons. Findings and caveats of the study: None of the CDR3 amino acid sequences of expanded clones recurred across subjects, suggesting private repertoires in all groups. The highest TCR clonal expansion occurred in HTLV-1-associated myelopathy; multiple sclerosis fell below healthy controls.

Germline CDR1 and CDR2: SGHVS and FQNEAQ. This CDR3 contains 13 residues. Trimming removed 3 bases at V and 7 bases at J, with 12 bases between. At least ten counts were recorded for this clonotype. Its antigen is as yet unknown. Input material: PBMCs. The TCR was taken from a woman aged 25 to 39 with multiple sclerosis. The V and J genes are TRBV7-8 and TRBJ1-2, with a possible D match to TRBD1 (6 bases). The CDR3 reads CASSFGTSAGYTF. CDR3 coding DNA: TGTGCCAGCAGCTTCGGGACATCTGCTGGCTACACCTTC.